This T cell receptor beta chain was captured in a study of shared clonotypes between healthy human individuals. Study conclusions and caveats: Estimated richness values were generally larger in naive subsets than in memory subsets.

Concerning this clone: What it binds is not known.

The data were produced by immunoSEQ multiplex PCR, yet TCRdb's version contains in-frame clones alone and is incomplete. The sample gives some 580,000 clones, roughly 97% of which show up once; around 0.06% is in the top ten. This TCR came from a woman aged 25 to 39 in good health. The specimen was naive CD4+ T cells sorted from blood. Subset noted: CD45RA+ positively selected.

CDR3 sequence: CASSPRSGLQETQYF. For the CDR3, the DNA is TGTGCCAGCAGCCCGAGGTCCGGACTCCAAGAGACCCAGTACTTC. The chain carries TRBV7-7 and TRBJ2-5; TRBD2 might be the D (5 bases). Trimming took off 5 bases at V and 1 base at J, with 14 bases between the two ends. Germline CDR1 reads SSHAT; CDR2 reads FNYEAQ (reference sequence). The CDR3 totals 15 residues.